This T cell receptor (beta chain) was observed in a study of T cells after posttransplantation cyclophosphamide. Whole-study results and caveats: Skin or GI-infiltrating T cells shared few TRB sequences with blood. Donor-recipient repertoire similarity was low at 1-2 months, rising over year one. Recipient CMV seropositivity and CMV reactivation strongly tracked TRB clonality.

Trimming removed 2 bases at V and 0 bases at J, with 8 bases between. The CDR3 has 15 amino acids. Germline values: CDR1 MNHEY, CDR2 SVGAGI. Assay: immunoSEQ multiplex PCR; the TCRdb copy retains only in-frame clones and omits some. The data contain approximately 20,000 clones, roughly nine tenths of them singletons. Controls had myeloablative marrow grafts with methotrexate and calcineurin inhibitor, sampled at 1 year. As for this clone: Its antigen remains unidentified.

J is TRBJ2-1 and V is TRBV6-5; D gene uncertain. This sequence was found in a female patient in her thirties or forties who received an allogeneic stem cell transplant from an unrelated donor, was CMV-positive, and had acute and chronic GVHD. Some T cells may originate from the graft donor. The starting material was PBMCs, obtained roughly 390 days after allogeneic stem cell transplant with calcineurin inhibitor and methotrexate. DNA for the CDR3: TGTGCCAGCAGTTACGCGGCGAGCTCCTACAATGAGCAGTTCTTC. Protein: CASSYAASSYNEQFF.